This T cell receptor (beta chain) was found in a study of cytomegalovirus exposure and HLA in healthy donors. Likely unrecorded immune exposures existed in these nominally healthy donors. V was shortened by 4 bases and J by 4 bases, with 19 bases between the two germline ends. CDR1 is GTSNPN and CDR2 is SVGIG in the germline V gene (reference sequence). The CDR3 totals 15 residues. The PCR was carried out with 60 Vbeta primers and 13 Jbeta primers. Clones were sequenced by immunoSEQ multiplex PCR, and TCRdb holds only the in-frame ones, with some missing. The table includes about 190,000 clones, 60% to 80% detected once. Study findings and constraints: Judged likely to be a sequencing artifact was a cluster of highly shared sequence variants. The study designated 150 or so TCR beta chains cytomegalovirus-associated. Accurate predictions that matched the HLA-A and HLA-B alleles of most subjects were reportedly made from TCR beta sequences.

Remarks on this clone: The antigen remains unidentified.

V usage is TRBV30 and J usage is TRBJ2-5; possible D gene TRBD2, 6 bases. Sequences were obtained from PBMCs. This clonotype was obtained from a woman between 18 and 30 years old in good health and CMV-seronegative. Here the CDR3 DNA reads TGTGCCTGGACCCAACTAGGGCAGGGACTAGAGACCCAGTACTTC. The encoded protein is CAWTQLGQGLETQYF.